These T cell receptor beta chains were read from a single sample in a study of T cell repertoires in cytomegalovirus infection. MiXCR was run by TCRdb on the reads, yielding one entry per CDR3 protein. The repertoire includes some 680,000 distinct CDR3 sequences, approximately 40% of them detected once, and 2.8% sits in the top ten. Sequenced material: PBMCs. The receptors here all came from a human donor in good health (CMV status not recorded). Some clones in this sample may be carry-over from other donors' samples. Each CDR3 is given with its conserved first and last residue. D genes are given only for firm matches. Rows may omit the clone size; those that give it use once, few, many or a size class.

D gene	J gene	V gene	clone size	CDR3 protein	CDR3 DNA
TRBD1	TRBJ1-4	TRBV6-5	once	CASSYFRDSNEKLFF	TGTGCCAGCAGTTACTTTAGGGACAGTAATGAAAAACTGTTTTTT
NA	TRBJ1-1	TRBV7-2	many	CASSLAMGSTEAFF	TGTGCCAGCAGCTTAGCCATGGGGAGCACTGAAGCTTTCTTT
NA	TRBJ2-1	TRBV12-3/TRBV12-4	many	CASSSGAYNEQFF	TGTGCCAGCAGTTCTGGGGCCTACAATGAGCAGTTCTTC
TRBD2	TRBJ2-3	TRBV7-2	many	CASSFPVTSGTSTDTQYF	TGTGCCAGCAGCTTCCCGGTAACTAGCGGGACTAGCACAGATACGCAGTATTTT
NA	TRBJ1-3	TRBV7-9	few	CASSRRGSGNTIYF	TGTGCCAGCAGCCGCCGAGGGTCTGGAAACACCATATATTTT
NA	TRBJ2-1	TRBV12-3/TRBV12-4	few	CASSFGPSSYNEQFF	TGTGCCAGCAGTTTTGGGCCTTCATCCTACAATGAGCAGTTCTTC
NA	TRBJ1-2	TRBV19	NA	CASSIRRGWGYTF	TGTGCCAGTAGTATTCGGAGGGGCTGGGGCTACACCTTC
TRBD2	TRBJ2-1	TRBV12-3/TRBV12-4	NA	CASTLAGVSNEQFF	TGTGCCAGCACTTTAGCGGGAGTATCGAATGAGCAGTTCTTC
NA	TRBJ2-1	TRBV7-8	many	CATSPGELGQFF	TGTGCAACTTCCCCGGGAGAGTTGGGGCAGTTCTTC
TRBD2	TRBJ2-1	TRBV12-5	NA	CASGNDPTSGLYNEQFF	TGTGCTAGTGGTAATGATCCCACTAGCGGGTTGTACAATGAGCAGTTCTTC
NA	TRBJ1-5	TRBV20-1	NA	CSSMGHSNSNQPQHF	TGCAGTTCTATGGGACATTCAAATAGCAATCAGCCCCAGCATTTT
NA	TRBJ1-1	TRBV6-1	few	CASRKGLNTEAFF	TGTGCCAGCAGAAAGGGGTTGAACACTGAAGCTTTCTTT
TRBD2	TRBJ2-7	TRBV28	few	CASSSAGMLYEQYF	TGTGCCAGCAGCTCAGCGGGGATGCTATACGAGCAGTACTTC
TRBD2	TRBJ2-3	TRBV4-2	NA	CASSQRLAGSTDTQYF	TGTGCCAGCAGCCAACGACTAGCGGGGAGCACAGATACGCAGTATTTT
NA	TRBJ2-7	TRBV2	few	CASKQDTLYEQYF	TGTGCCAGTAAACAGGATACACTCTACGAGCAGTACTTC
TRBD1	TRBJ1-3	TRBV4-1	once	CASSRGTGNLFSGNTIYF	TGCGCCAGCAGCCGCGGGACAGGGAACTTATTCTCTGGAAACACCATATATTTT
NA	TRBJ1-2	TRBV5-4	NA	CASSSKVQVSYGYTF	TGTGCCAGCAGCTCAAAAGTACAGGTGTCCTATGGCTACACCTTC
NA	TRBJ1-2	TRBV15	few	CATSRDRGRAGYGYTF	TGTGCCACCAGCAGAGATCGCGGGCGGGCTGGGTATGGCTACACCTTC
NA	TRBJ1-1	TRBV12-3/TRBV12-4	NA	CASSLDVPTEAFF	TGTGCCAGCAGTTTAGACGTTCCCACTGAAGCTTTCTTT
TRBD2	TRBJ2-3	TRBV7-2	many	CASSGAGALVGRTQYF	TGTGCCAGCAGCGGGGCGGGAGCTTTGGTCGGACGTACGCAGTATTTT
TRBD2	TRBJ2-1	TRBV11-1	few	CASSLGASGRAYEQFF	TGTGCCAGCAGCTTAGGGGCTAGCGGGAGGGCATATGAGCAGTTCTTC
TRBD2	TRBJ2-4	TRBV10-3	few	CAISEVSGGNIQYF	TGTGCCATCAGTGAGGTTAGCGGGGGAAACATTCAGTACTTC
NA	TRBJ1-5	TRBV12-3/TRBV12-4	few	CASSFRTSQGNQPQHF	TGTGCCAGCAGTTTTCGGACGTCCCAGGGCAATCAGCCCCAGCATTTT
NA	TRBJ2-5	TRBV9	NA	CASSVAGARQETQYF	TGTGCCAGCAGCGTAGCAGGGGCGCGTCAAGAGACCCAGTACTTC
NA	TRBJ2-2	TRBV12-3/TRBV12-4	few	CASIQASRHTGELFF	TGTGCCAGCATCCAGGCTAGCCGTCACACCGGGGAGCTGTTTTTT
NA	TRBJ1-4	TRBV20-1	NA	CSARDIIGGEEKLFF	TGCAGTGCTAGAGATATAATCGGGGGCGAAGAAAAACTGTTTTTT
NA	TRBJ2-5	TRBV7-9	NA	CASRDGQETQYF	TGTGCCAGTAGAGATGGCCAAGAGACCCAGTACTTC
NA	TRBJ1-1	TRBV30	few	CAWNVFTQAFF	TGTGCCTGGAACGTTTTTACACAAGCTTTCTTT
TRBD1	TRBJ1-5	TRBV19	few	CASSGADRAFNQPQHF	TGTGCCAGTAGTGGAGCCGACAGGGCCTTCAATCAGCCCCAGCATTTT
NA	TRBJ2-3	TRBV5-6	few	CATGRDTQYF	TGTGCCACAGGGAGGGATACGCAGTATTTT
NA	TRBJ1-5	TRBV19	NA	CASSIPGGNQPQHF	TGTGCCAGTAGTATCCCGGGGGGCAATCAGCCCCAGCATTTT